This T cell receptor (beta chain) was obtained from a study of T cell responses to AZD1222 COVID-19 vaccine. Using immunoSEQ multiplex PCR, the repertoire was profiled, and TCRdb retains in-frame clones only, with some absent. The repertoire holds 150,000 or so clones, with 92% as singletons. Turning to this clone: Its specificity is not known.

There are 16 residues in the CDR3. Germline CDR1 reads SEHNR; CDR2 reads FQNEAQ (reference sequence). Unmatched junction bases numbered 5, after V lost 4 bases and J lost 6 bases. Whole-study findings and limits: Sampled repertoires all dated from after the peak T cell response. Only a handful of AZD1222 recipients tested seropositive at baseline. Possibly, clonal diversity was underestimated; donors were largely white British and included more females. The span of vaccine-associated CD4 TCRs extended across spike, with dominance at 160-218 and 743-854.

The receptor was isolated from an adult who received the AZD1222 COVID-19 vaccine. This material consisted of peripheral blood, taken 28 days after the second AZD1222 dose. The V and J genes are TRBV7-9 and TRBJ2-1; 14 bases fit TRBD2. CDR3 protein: CASSSGTSGRGNEQFF. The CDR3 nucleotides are TGTGCCAGCAGCTCCGGGACTAGCGGGAGAGGCAATGAGCAGTTCTTC.